These 21 T cell receptor beta chains originate from one sample sequenced in a study of cytomegalovirus exposure and HLA in healthy donors. PCR amplification relied on 60 Vbeta primers (plus 13 Jbeta primers). Some clones are missing from TCRdb's copy, which holds only in-frame ones; the method was immunoSEQ multiplex PCR. This sample's table reports 70,000 to 80,000 clones. Sample: PBMCs. The receptors shown here come from a man aged 40-50 years in good health and CMV-seronegative.

The rearrangement links TRBV30 to TRBJ1-2; 9 nucleotides agree with TRBD1. The trim removed 8 bases at V and 6 bases at J, leaving 10 bases unmatched. Germline CDR1 and CDR2: GTSNPN and SVGIG (reference sequence). This CDR3 comprises 13 residues. The CDR3: CAERTGGVDGYTF. The CDR3 DNA is TGTGCCGAAAGAACAGGGGGCGTCGATGGCTACACCTTC.

The chain has TRBV4-1 and TRBJ1-1; 8 bases agree with TRBD1. With 5 bases clipped from V and 12 bases from J, the junction kept 8 bases outside the gene matches. CDR1 is MGHRA, CDR2 YSYEKL, per germline. This CDR3 is built from 12 residues. The CDR3 region is CASSGQGDRSFF. CDR3 nucleotide sequence: TGCGCCAGCAGCGGGCAAGGGGACAGGTCTTTCTTT.

The CDR3 is CASSQAARLGEKLFF. The CDR3, as DNA: TGCGCCAGCAGCCAGGCGGCGAGGTTAGGTGAAAAACTGTTTTTT. This chain links TRBV4-1 with TRBJ1-4; D call uncertain. Per the germline V gene, CDR1 is MGHRA and CDR2 is YSYEKL. The V and J ends lost 3 bases and 7 bases respectively, with 15 bases between them. There are 15 residues in the CDR3.

The chain carries TRBV9 and TRBJ2-5; 7 nucleotides align to TRBD1. This CDR3 spans 15 amino acids. The V segment lost 0 bases and the J segment 5 bases; nucleotides outside the gene matches: 7. Germline assignment: CDR1 SGDLS and CDR2 YYNGEE. Here the CDR3 reads CASSVATGARETQYF. In DNA form, the CDR3 reads TGTGCCAGCAGCGTAGCTACAGGGGCGCGGGAGACCCAGTACTTC. The variable domain in full, with the rest retrieved from reference TRBV9 and TRBJ2-5, is DSGVTQTPKHLITATGQRVTLRCSPRSGDLSVYWYQQSLDQGLQFLIQYYNGEERAKGNILERFSAQQFPDLHSELNLSSLELGDSALYFCASSVATGARETQYFGPGTRLLVL.

V gene TRBV30 combines with J gene TRBJ1-2, with 7 bases matching TRBD1. The CDR3 covers 14 residues. Germline V gene sequence: CDR1 GTSNPN, CDR2 SVGIG (reference sequence). After removal of 1 base from V and 5 bases from J, the junction contained 7 bases not matched to a gene. The CDR3 DNA sequence: TGTGCCTGGAGTGCCCGCCCGACAGGGTATGGCTACACCTTC. It specifies CAWSARPTGYGYTF. The variable domain in full, with the rest retrieved from reference TRBV30 and TRBJ1-2, is SQTIHQWPATLVQPVGSPLSLECTVEGTSNPNLYWYRQAAGRGLQLLFYSVGIGQISSEVPQNLSASRPQDRQFILSSKKLLLSDSGFYLCAWSARPTGYGYTFGSGTRLTVV.

The V and J genes are TRBV18 and TRBJ2-1; a possible D gene is TRBD1 (6 bases). Trimming pared 3 bases from V and 7 bases from J, leaving 16 bases between. The germline gives CDR1 KGHSH, CDR2 LQKENI. CDR3 length equals 15 residues. The CDR3 DNA reads TGTGCCAGCTCACCGGACTCGGGACACGGGAATGAGCAGTTCTTC. Protein: CASSPDSGHGNEQFF.

The chain employs TRBV30 and TRBJ1-4; tentative D call: TRBD1 (6 bases). The CDR3 length is 14 residues. Deletions cut 5 bases from V and 7 bases from J, with 17 bases between. Germline loops: CDR1 GTSNPN, CDR2 SVGIG (reference sequence). As DNA, the CDR3 is TGTGCCTGGCGGGGGGGGCAGCAAGGTGAAAAACTGTTTTTT. It codes for CAWRGGQQGEKLFF.

The chain has TRBV28 and TRBJ2-5, with D maybe TRBD1 (5 bases). V gave up 6 bases and J gave up 1 base, with 9 bases separating them. The CDR3 length is 13 residues. Looked up from germline, CDR1 is MDHEN and CDR2 is SYDVKM. This chain's CDR3 is CASSLDSQETQYF. The CDR3 region has the DNA TGTGCCAGCAGCCTTGACAGCCAAGAGACCCAGTACTTC.

J is TRBJ2-3 and V is TRBV5-1; 10 nucleotides line up with TRBD1. V gave up 8 bases and J gave up 1 base; unmatched junction bases: 10. The CDR3 spans 16 residues. Germline CDR1 reads SGHRS; CDR2 reads YFSETQ. CDR3 in DNA: TGCGCCAGTTCAGAGACCGGGACAGGGGGCACAGATACGCAGTATTTT. Its protein is CASSETGTGGTDTQYF.

The V gene is TRBV27, the J gene TRBJ2-7, with 7 bases that match TRBD1. CDR1 is MNHEY, CDR2 SMNVEV, per germline (reference sequence). After removal of 4 bases from V and 6 bases from J, the junction contained 9 bases not matched to a gene. This CDR3 comprises 14 residues. The CDR3: CASSSTGKVVEQYF. CDR3 DNA sequence: TGTGCCAGCAGTTCGACAGGGAAGGTGGTCGAGCAGTACTTC.

The V gene is TRBV4-2, the J gene TRBJ2-3; 11 bases line up with TRBD2. Germline V gene sequence: CDR1 LGHNA, CDR2 YNFKEQ. The CDR3 runs 16 residues. V was clipped by 4 bases and J by 2 bases; unmatched bases: 5. The CDR3 loop reads CASSPGTSGPTDTQYF. The CDR3 nucleotides are TGTGCCAGCAGCCCGGGGACTAGCGGCCCCACAGATACGCAGTATTTT.

J is TRBJ1-1 and V is TRBV6-6, with TRBD1 identical over 8 bases. Germline-derived CDR1 and CDR2 are MNHNY and SVGAGI (reference sequence). This CDR3 is 12 amino acids long. V shed 8 bases and J 7 bases; nucleotides not matched to a gene: 6. CDR3 in DNA: TGTGCCAGCGGGGACAGGCGGAGTGAAGCTTTCTTT. It specifies CASGDRRSEAFF.

V usage is TRBV27 and J usage is TRBJ1-2; TRBD1 agrees at 12 bases. Germline values: CDR1 MNHEY, CDR2 SMNVEV (reference sequence). Trimming took 6 bases from V and 7 from J; bases not matched to a gene: 9. This CDR3 has 15 amino acids. The CDR3 nucleotides read TGTGCCAGCAGAGGGACAGGGGGCGCAAAAAGTGGCTACACCTTC. Its translation is CASRGTGGAKSGYTF.

V usage is TRBV7-8 and J usage is TRBJ1-1, with D unclear. The CDR3 covers 14 residues. Germline CDR1 is SGHVS and CDR2 is FQNEAQ. With 5 bases removed from V and 3 bases from J, the gap between germline ends came to 13 bases. The CDR3 DNA reads as TGTGCCAGCAGCCCCCAGAGGGTGCACACTGAAGCTTTCTTT. Protein sequence: CASSPQRVHTEAFF.

The gene calls are TRBV29-1 and TRBJ2-3; 9 bases fit TRBD2. The CDR3 spans 15 residues. Germline-derived CDR1 and CDR2 are SQVTM and ANQGSEA. The V gene end was trimmed by 3 bases and the J gene end by 10 bases; junction bases not matched to a gene: 14. The CDR3 region is CSVDEKRGVSVAQYF. DNA of the CDR3: TGCAGCGTTGACGAAAAGCGGGGGGTATCCGTCGCGCAGTATTTT.

J is TRBJ2-7 and V is TRBV19; weak D call: TRBD2 (6 bases). Germline loops: CDR1 LNHDA, CDR2 SQIVND (reference sequence). The CDR3 is made up of 10 amino acids. CDR3 DNA sequence: TGTTTAGCGGTTTCCTACGAGCAGTACTTC. Translated: CLAVSYEQYF.

The genes are TRBV6-1 and TRBJ1-5; D gene unclear. Trimming removed 7 bases from V and 0 bases from J, with 10 bases in between. The germline gives CDR1 MNHNS, CDR2 SASEGT. The length of the CDR3 is 14 residues. The CDR3 loop reads CASTGSYSNQPQHF. CDR3 bases: TGTGCCAGCACGGGATCTTATAGCAATCAGCCCCAGCATTTT.

The CDR3 region is CASTPAGTGSYEQYF. CDR3 sequence (DNA): TGTGCCAGCACCCCGGCAGGGACAGGCTCCTACGAGCAGTACTTC. The J gene is TRBJ2-7, the V gene TRBV7-9; 8 bases fit TRBD1. After removal of 7 bases from V and 0 bases from J, the junction contained 8 bases not matched to a gene. Germline CDR1 is SEHNR and CDR2 is FQNEAQ (reference sequence). The CDR3 covers 15 residues. The variable domain in full, completed from reference TRBV7-9 and TRBJ2-7, reads DTGVSQNPRHKITKRGQNVTFRCDPISEHNRLYWYRQTLGQGPEFLTYFQNEAQLEKSRLLSDRFSAERPKGSFSTLEIQRTEQGDSAMYLCASTPAGTGSYEQYFGPGTRLTVT.

The chain employs TRBV2 and TRBJ2-7; TRBD2 matches at 13 bases. Germline CDR1 and CDR2: SNHLY and FYNNEI. V lost 6 bases and J lost 6; bases outside the gene matches: 11. There are 16 residues in the CDR3. The CDR3 sequence is CASSSPSGTSGAEQYF. For the CDR3, the DNA is TGTGCCAGCAGCTCTCCTTCCGGGACTAGCGGGGCCGAGCAGTACTTC.

The rearrangement uses TRBV27 and TRBJ2-1; perhaps TRBD1 as D (5 bases). With 0 bases removed from V and 1 base from J, the gap between germline ends came to 10 bases. CDR3 length equals 16 residues. Germline V gives CDR1 MNHEY, CDR2 SMNVEV (reference sequence). CDR3 DNA sequence: TGTGCCAGCAGTTTATCGTTAGGGGAATCCTACAATGAGCAGTTCTTC. As protein: CASSLSLGESYNEQFF.

This chain links TRBV5-6 with TRBJ2-7; 9 bases are a match to TRBD2. This CDR3 is 15 amino acids long. From germline, CDR1 is SGHDT and CDR2 YYEEEE. Unmatched junction bases numbered 4, after V lost 0 bases and J lost 3 bases. CDR3 loop: CASSLGAGGIYEQYF. DNA for the CDR3: TGTGCCAGCAGCTTGGGAGCGGGGGGCATCTACGAGCAGTACTTC.